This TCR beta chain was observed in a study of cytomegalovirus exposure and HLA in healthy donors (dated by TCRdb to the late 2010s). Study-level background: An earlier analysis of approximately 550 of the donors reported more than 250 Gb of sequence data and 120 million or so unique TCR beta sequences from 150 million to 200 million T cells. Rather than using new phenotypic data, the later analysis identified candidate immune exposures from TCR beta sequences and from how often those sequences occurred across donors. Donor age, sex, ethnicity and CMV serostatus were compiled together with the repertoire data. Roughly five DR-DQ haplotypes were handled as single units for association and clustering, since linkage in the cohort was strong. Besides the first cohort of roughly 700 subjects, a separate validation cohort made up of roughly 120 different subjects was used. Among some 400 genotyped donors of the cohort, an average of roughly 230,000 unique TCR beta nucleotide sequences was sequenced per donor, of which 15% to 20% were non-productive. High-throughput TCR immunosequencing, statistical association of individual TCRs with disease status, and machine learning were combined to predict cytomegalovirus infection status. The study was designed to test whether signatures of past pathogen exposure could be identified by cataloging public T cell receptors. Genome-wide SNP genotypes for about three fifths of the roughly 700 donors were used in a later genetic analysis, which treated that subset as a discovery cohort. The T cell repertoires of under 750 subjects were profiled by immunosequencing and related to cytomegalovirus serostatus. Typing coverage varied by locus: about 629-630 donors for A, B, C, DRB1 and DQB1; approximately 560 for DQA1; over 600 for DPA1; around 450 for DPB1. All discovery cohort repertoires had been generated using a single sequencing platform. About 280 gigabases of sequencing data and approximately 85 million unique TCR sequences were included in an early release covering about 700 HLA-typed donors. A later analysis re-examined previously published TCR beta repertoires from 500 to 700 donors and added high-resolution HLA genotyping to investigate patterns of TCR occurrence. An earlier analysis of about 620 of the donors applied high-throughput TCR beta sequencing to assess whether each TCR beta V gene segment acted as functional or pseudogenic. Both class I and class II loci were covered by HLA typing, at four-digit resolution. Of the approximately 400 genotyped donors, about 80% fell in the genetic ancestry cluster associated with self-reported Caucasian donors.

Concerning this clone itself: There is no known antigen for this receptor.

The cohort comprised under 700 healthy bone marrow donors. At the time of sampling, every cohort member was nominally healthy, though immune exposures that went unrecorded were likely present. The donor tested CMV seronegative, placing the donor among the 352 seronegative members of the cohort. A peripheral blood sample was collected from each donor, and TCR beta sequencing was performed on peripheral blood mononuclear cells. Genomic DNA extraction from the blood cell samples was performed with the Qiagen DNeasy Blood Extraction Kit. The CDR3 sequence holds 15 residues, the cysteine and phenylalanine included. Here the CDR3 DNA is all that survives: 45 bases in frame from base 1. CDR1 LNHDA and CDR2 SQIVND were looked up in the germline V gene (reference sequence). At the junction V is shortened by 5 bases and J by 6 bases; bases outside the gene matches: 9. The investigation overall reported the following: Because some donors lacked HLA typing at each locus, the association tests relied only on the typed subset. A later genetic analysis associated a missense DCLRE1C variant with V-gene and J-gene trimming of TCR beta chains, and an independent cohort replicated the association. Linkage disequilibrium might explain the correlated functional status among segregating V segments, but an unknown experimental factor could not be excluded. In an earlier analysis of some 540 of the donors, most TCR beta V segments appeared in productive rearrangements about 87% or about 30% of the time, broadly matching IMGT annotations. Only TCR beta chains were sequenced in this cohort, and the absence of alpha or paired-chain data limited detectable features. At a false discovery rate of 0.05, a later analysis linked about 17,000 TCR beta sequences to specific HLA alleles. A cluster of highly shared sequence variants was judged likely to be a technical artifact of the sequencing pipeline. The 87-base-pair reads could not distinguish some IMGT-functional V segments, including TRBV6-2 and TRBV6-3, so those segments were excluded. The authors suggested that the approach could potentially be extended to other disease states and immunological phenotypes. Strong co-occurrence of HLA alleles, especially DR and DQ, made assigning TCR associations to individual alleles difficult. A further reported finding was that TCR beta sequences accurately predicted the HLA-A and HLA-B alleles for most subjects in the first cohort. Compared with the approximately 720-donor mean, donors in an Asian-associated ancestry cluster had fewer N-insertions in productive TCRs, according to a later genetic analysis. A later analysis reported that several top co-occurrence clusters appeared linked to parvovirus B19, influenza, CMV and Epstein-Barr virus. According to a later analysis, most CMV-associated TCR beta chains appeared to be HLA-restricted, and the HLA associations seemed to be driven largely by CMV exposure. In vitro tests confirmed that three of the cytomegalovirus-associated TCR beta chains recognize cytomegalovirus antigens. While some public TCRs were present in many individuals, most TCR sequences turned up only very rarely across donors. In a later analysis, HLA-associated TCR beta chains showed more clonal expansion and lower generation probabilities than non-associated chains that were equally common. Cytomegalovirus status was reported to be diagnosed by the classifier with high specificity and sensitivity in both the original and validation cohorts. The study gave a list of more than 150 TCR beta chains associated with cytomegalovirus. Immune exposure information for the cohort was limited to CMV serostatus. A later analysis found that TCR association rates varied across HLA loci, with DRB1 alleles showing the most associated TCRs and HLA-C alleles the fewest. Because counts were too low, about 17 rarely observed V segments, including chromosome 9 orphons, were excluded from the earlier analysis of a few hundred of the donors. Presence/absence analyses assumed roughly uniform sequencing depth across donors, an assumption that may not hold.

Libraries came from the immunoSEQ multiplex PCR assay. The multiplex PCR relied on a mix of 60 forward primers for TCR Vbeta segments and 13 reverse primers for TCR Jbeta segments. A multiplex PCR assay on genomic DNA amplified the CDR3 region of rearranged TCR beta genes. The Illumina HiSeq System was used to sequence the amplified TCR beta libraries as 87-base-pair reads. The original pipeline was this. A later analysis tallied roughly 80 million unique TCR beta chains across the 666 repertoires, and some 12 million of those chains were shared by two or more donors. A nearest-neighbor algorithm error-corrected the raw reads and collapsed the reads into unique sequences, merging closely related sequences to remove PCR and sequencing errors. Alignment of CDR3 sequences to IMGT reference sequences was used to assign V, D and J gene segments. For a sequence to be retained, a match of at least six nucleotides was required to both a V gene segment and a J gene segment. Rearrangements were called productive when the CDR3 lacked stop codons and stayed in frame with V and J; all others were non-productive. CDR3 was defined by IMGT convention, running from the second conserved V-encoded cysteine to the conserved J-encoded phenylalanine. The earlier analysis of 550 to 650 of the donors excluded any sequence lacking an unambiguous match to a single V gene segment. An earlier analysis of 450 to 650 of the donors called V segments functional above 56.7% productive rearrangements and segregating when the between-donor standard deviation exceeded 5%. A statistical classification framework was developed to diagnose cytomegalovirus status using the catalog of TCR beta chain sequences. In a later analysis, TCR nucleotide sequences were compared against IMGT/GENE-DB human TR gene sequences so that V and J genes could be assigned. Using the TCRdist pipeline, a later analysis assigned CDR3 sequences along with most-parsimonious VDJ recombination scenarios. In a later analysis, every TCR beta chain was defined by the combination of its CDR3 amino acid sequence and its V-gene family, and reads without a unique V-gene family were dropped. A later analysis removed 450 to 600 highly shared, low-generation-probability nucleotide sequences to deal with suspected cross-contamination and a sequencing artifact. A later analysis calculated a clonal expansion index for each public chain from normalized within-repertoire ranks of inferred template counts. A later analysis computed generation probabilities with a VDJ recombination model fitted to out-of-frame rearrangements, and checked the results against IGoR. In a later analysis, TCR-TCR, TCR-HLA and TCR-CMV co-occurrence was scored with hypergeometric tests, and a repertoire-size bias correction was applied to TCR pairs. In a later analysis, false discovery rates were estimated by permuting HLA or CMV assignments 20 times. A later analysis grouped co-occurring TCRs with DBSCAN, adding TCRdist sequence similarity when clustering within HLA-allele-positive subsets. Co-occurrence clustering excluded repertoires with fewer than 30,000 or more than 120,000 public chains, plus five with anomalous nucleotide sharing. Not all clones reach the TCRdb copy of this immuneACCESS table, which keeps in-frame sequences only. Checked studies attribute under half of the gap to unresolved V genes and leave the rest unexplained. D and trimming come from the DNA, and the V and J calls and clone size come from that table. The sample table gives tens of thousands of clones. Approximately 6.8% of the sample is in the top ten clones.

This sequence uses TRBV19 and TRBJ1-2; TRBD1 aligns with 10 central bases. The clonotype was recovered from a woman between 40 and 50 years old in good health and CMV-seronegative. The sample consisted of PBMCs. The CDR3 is CASSETGGRSDGYTF. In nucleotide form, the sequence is TGTGCCAGTAGTGAGACAGGGGGCCGGTCCGATGGCTACACCTTC.